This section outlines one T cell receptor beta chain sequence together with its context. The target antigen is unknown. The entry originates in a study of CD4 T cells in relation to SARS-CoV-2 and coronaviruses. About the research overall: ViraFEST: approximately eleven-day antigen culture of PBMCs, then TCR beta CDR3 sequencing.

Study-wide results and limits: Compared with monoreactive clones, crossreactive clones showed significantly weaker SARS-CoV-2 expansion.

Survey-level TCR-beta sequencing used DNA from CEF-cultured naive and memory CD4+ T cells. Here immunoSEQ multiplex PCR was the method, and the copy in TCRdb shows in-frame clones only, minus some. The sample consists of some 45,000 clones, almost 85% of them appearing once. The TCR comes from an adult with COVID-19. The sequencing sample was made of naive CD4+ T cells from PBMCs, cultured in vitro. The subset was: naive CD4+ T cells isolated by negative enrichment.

Written as DNA, the CDR3 is TGCAGTGCTCTACTAGCGGGGGAGTTCTTC. This sequence encodes CSALLAGEFF. The genes are TRBV20-1 and TRBJ2-1, with 11 nucleotides matching TRBD2. The CDR3 sequence is 10 residues long. Unmatched junction bases numbered 2, after V lost 5 bases and J lost 14 bases. CDR1 is DFQATT, CDR2 SNEGSKA, per germline (reference sequence).